This passage covers 13 T cell receptor beta chains from one sample sequenced in a study of vaccination effects on CD4 cells after COVID-19. ViraFEST used viral peptide pools to expand antigen-specific CD4+ T cells before sequencing. It was after approximately 11 days of culture that CD4+ T cells were isolated. The antigens of these receptors remain unknown. Here immunoSEQ multiplex PCR was the method, and the copy in TCRdb shows in-frame clones only, minus some. Of around 79,000 clones in the sample, 74% were seen once. The source material was CD4+ T cells from PBMCs cultured with HCoV-229E spike peptides, sampled before COVID-19 vaccination. All receptors derive from a human donor who received a COVID-19 vaccine.

This chain links TRBV19 with TRBJ1-2; no firm D call. This CDR3 comprises 16 residues. The germline V gene encodes CDR1 LNHDA and CDR2 SQIVND (reference sequence). V was cut by 3 bases and J by 4 bases, with 18 bases left in between. For the CDR3, the DNA is TGTGCCAGTAGTATCACGGACGAGCCGACCCGCTATGGCTACACCTTC. This sequence encodes CASSITDEPTRYGYTF. Together with reference TRBV19 and TRBJ1-2, the CDR3 gives the full variable domain: DGGITQSPKYLFRKEGQNVTLSCEQNLNHDAMYWYRQDPGQGLRLIYYSQIVNDFQKGDIAEGYSVSREKKESFPLTVTSAQKNPTAFYLCASSITDEPTRYGYTFGSGTRLTVV.

This clone appeared once. The gene calls are TRBV11-2 and TRBJ2-7; 7 bases match TRBD1. With V trimmed by 2 bases and J by 3 bases, 7 bases remained unmatched. Germline CDR1 is SGHAT and CDR2 is FQNNGV. The CDR3 runs 15 residues. CDR3 in amino acids: CASSLSSGGSYEQYV. DNA for the CDR3: TGTGCCAGCAGCTTATCGTCAGGGGGTAGCTACGAGCAGTACGTC.

The rearrangement joins TRBV6-6 to TRBJ1-3; D ambiguous. Germline values: CDR1 MNHNY, CDR2 SVGAGI (reference sequence). The CDR3 contains 15 residues. Trimming pared 7 bases from V and 0 bases from J, leaving 13 bases between. The CDR3 DNA follows: TGTGCCAGCACCGAATTGGGGAGCTCTGGAAACACCATATATTTT. Translating gives CASTELGSSGNTIYF.

V is TRBV5-4 and J is TRBJ1-6, with 8 bases identical to TRBD1. Per the germline V gene, CDR1 is SGHNT and CDR2 is YYREEE (reference sequence). This CDR3 region has 16 residues. Trimming cost V 3 bases and J 9 bases; bases outside gene matches: 11. The CDR3 loop is CASSSAGGRLSSPLHF. For the CDR3, the DNA is TGTGCCAGCAGCTCGGCAGGGGGCAGGTTAAGTTCACCCCTCCACTTT.

The rearrangement uses TRBV19 and TRBJ1-5; TRBD1 might be the D (5 bases). Trimming shortened V by 6 bases and J by 0 bases, and 12 bases separated the two germline ends. The CDR3 is 15 amino acids. CDR1 LNHDA and CDR2 SQIVND come from the germline V gene (reference sequence). CDR3 in amino acids: CASRQENYSNQPQHF. The CDR3 DNA follows: TGTGCCAGTAGACAGGAGAACTATAGCAATCAGCCCCAGCATTTT.

The chain carries TRBV28 and TRBJ2-2; 7 bases match TRBD2. The V gene end was trimmed by 5 bases and the J gene end by 4 bases; junction bases not matched to a gene: 13. CDR1 and CDR2 (germline): MDHEN, SYDVKM. The CDR3 covers 17 residues. The CDR3 bases are TGTGCCAGCAGTCCGGGCGGCGAGCGGGGCGGCACCGGGGAGCTGTTTTTT. Translation: CASSPGGERGGTGELFF. Filled out from reference TRBV28 and TRBJ2-2, the complete variable domain reads DVKVTQSSRYLVKRTGEKVFLECVQDMDHENMFWYRQDPGLGLRLIYFSYDVKMKEKGDIPEGYSVSREKKERFSLILESASTNQTSMYLCASSPGGERGGTGELFFGEGSRLTVL.

This clone showed up just a few times. This chain uses TRBV5-4 with TRBJ1-2; weak D call: TRBD1 (6 bases). V lost 4 bases to trimming and J lost 4 bases, with 14 bases between them. The germline V gene encodes CDR1 SGHNT and CDR2 YYREEE (reference sequence). The CDR3 runs 14 residues. The CDR3 sequence: CASSPEQGSYGYTF. The CDR3 DNA reads as TGTGCCAGCAGCCCCGAACAGGGATCCTATGGCTACACCTTC.

V gene TRBV18 combines with J gene TRBJ1-5; 7 bases are a match to TRBD1. Per the germline V gene, CDR1 is KGHSH and CDR2 is LQKENI. V trimming: 3 bases; J trimming: 0 bases; junction bases outside the gene matches: 2. The length of the CDR3 is 15 residues. CDR3 sequence (DNA): TGTGCCAGCTCACCGGAGGGGGCTAGCAATCAGCCCCAGCATTTT. It specifies CASSPEGASNQPQHF.

V usage is TRBV5-1 and J usage is TRBJ1-1; D unresolved. The CDR3 has 14 residues. Trimming took 1 base from V and 0 from J, leaving 7 bases between them. CDR1 is SGHRS and CDR2 is YFSETQ in the germline V gene. CDR3 residues: CASSLLGMNTEAFF. CDR3 bases: TGCGCCAGCAGCTTGTTGGGGATGAACACTGAAGCTTTCTTT.

This chain connects TRBV28 to TRBJ2-1; possibly TRBD1 for D (5 bases). The CDR3 extends over 16 amino acids. Germline CDR1 and CDR2: MDHEN and SYDVKM. Between the trimmed V and J ends, which lost 3 bases and 4 bases, there was a span of 16 bases. The CDR3 here is CASSLRQPRIYNEQFF. CDR3 DNA sequence: TGTGCCAGCAGTTTGAGACAGCCGAGGATTTACAATGAGCAGTTCTTC.

The rearrangement joins TRBV4-3 to TRBJ1-6; 7 nucleotides align to TRBD1. Germline CDR1 and CDR2: LGHNA and YSLEER. The J segment lost 4 bases and the V segment lost 4 bases, leaving 4 bases of the junction unmatched. CDR3 length: 15 residues. This CDR3 is CASSPDREYNSPLHF. CDR3 coding DNA: TGCGCCAGCAGCCCCGACAGGGAATATAATTCACCCCTCCACTTT.

V gene TRBV2 combines with J gene TRBJ1-5; D gene unclear. The CDR3 has 14 residues. V lost 8 bases, J lost 0 bases, and 11 bases lay in between. The V gene's germline CDR1 is SNHLY and CDR2 FYNNEI. The CDR3 bases are TGTGCCAGCCGTGGGGTCTATAGCAATCAGCCCCAGCATTTT. It encodes CASRGVYSNQPQHF.

The rearrangement uses TRBV6-5 and TRBJ1-2; 8 positions agree with TRBD1. The CDR3 has 14 amino acids. The trim removed 8 bases at V and 7 bases at J, leaving 12 bases unmatched. CDR1 MNHEY and CDR2 SVGAGI come from the germline V gene. The CDR3 protein is CASSTGVENGGYTF. The CDR3 nucleotides are TGTGCCAGCTCGACAGGGGTTGAAAATGGTGGCTACACCTTC.